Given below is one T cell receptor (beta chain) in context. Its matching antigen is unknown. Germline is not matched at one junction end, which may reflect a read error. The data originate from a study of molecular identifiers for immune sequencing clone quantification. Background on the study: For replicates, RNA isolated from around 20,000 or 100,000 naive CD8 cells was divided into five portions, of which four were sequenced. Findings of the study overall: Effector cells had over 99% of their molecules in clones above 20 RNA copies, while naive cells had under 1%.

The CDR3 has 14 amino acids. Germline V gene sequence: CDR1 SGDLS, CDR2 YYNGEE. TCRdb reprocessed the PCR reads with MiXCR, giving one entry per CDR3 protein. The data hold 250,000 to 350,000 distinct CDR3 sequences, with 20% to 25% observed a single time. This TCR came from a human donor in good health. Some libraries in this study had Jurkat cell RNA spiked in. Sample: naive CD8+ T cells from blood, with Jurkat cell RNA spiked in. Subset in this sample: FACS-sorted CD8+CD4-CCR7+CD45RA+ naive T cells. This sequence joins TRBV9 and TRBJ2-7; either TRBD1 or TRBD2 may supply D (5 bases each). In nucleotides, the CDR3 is TGTGCCGGCAGCGTCTCTGGGACCGCCTACGAGCAGTACTTC. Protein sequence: CAGSVSGTAYEQYF.